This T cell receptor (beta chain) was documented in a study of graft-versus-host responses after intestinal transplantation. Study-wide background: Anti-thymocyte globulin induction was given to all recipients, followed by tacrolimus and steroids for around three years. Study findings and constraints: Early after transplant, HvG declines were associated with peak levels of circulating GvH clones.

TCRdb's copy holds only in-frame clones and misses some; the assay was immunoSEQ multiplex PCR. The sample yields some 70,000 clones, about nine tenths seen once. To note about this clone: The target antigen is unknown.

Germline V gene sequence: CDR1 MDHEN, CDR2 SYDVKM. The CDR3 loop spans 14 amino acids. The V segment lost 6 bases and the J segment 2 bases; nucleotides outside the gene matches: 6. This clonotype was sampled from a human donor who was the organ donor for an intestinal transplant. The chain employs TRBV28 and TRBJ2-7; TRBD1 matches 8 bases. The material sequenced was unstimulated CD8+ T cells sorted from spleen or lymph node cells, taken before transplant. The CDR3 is CASREGQGTYEQYF. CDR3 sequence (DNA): TGTGCCAGCAGGGAAGGACAGGGTACCTACGAGCAGTACTTC.